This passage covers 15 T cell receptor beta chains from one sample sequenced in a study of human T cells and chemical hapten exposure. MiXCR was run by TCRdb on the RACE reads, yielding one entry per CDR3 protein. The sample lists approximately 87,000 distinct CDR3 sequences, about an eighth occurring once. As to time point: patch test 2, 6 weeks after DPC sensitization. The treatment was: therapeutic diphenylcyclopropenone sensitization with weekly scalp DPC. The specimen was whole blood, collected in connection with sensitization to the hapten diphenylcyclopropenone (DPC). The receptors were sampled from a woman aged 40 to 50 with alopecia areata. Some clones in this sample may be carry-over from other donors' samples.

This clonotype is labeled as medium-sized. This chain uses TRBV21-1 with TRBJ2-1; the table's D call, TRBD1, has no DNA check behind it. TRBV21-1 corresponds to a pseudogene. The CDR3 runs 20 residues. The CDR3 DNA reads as TGTGCCAGCAGCAAAGGATCGGTGAGGCGGGGGGGGAGCTCCTACAATGAGCAGTTCTTC. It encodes CASSKGSVRRGGSSYNEQFF.

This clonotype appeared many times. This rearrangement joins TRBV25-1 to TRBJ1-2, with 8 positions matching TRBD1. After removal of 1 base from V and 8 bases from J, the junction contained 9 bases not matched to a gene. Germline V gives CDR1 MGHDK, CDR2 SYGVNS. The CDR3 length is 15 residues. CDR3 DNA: TGTGCCAGCAGTGAATTGGACAGGGCGGGGGAAGGCTACACCTTC. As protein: CASSELDRAGEGYTF.

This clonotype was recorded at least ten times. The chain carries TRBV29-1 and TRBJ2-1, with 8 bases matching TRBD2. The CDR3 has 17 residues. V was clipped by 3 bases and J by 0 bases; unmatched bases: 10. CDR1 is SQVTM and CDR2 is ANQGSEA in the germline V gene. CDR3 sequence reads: CSVDKTSAKSSYNEQFF. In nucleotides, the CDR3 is TGCAGCGTTGATAAGACTAGCGCAAAAAGCTCCTACAATGAGCAGTTCTTC.

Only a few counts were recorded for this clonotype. The CDR3 sequence: CAWSEIGMGLSNQPQHF. CDR3 nucleotides: TGTGCCTGGAGTGAGATAGGTATGGGTTTGAGCAATCAGCCCCAGCATTTT. This chain links TRBV30 with TRBJ1-5; D gene uncertain. V gave up 1 base and J gave up 1 base, with 17 bases separating them. The CDR3 consists of 17 residues. The germline CDR1 and CDR2 sequences are GTSNPN and SVGIG (reference sequence).

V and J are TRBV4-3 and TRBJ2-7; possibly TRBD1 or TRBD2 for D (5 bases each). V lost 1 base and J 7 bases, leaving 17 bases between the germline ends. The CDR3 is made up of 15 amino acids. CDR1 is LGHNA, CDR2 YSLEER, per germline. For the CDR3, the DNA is TGCGCCAGCAGCCAAGGAGGGGTCGCGCCGTGGGAGCAGTACTTC. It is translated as CASSQGGVAPWEQYF.

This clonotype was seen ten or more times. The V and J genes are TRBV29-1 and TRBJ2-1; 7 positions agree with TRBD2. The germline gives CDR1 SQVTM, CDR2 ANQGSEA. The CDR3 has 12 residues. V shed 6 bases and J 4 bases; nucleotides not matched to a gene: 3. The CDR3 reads CSVGLGYNEQFF. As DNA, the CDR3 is TGCAGCGTCGGACTAGGTTACAATGAGCAGTTCTTC.

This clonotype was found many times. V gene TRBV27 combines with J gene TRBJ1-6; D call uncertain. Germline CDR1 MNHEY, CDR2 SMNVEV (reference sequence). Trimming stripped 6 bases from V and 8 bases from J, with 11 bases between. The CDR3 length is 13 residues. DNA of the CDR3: TGTGCCAGCAGCCCATTGCTGGATTCACCCCTCCACTTT. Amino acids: CASSPLLDSPLHF.

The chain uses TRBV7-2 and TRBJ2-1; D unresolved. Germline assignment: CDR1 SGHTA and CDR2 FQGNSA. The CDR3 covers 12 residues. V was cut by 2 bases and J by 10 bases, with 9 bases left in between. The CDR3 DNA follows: TGTGCCAGCAGCTTAAAGAGGCAAGAGCAGTTCTTC. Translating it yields CASSLKRQEQFF.

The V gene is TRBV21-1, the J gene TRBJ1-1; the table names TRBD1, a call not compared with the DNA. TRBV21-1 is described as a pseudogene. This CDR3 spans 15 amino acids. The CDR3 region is CASSKNYNGQLEAFF. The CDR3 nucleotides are TGTGCCAGCAGCAAAAATTACAATGGACAGCTTGAAGCTTTCTTT.

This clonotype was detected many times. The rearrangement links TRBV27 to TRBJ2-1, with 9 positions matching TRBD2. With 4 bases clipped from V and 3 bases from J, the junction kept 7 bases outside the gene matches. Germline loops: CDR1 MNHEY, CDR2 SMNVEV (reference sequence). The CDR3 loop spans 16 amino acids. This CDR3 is CASSSPTSGYYNEQFF. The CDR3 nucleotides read TGTGCCAGCAGTTCCCCGACTAGCGGATACTACAATGAGCAGTTCTTC.

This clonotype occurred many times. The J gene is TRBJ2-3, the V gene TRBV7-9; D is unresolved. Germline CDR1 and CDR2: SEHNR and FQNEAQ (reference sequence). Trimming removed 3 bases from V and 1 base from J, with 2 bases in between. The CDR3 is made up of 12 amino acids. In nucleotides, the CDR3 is TGTGCCAGCAGCTTCCGCACAGATACGCAGTATTTT. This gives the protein CASSFRTDTQYF.

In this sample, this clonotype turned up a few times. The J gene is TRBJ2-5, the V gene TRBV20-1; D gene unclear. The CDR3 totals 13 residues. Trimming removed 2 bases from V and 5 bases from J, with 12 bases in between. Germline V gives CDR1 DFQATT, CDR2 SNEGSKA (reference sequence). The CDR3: CSARKKSRETQYF. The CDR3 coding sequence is TGCAGTGCTAGAAAGAAGAGTCGGGAGACCCAGTACTTC.

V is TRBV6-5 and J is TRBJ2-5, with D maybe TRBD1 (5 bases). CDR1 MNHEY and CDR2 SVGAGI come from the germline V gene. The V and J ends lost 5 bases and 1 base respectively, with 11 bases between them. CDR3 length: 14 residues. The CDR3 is CASSQLTAQETQYF. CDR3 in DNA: TGTGCCAGCAGTCAGTTGACAGCCCAAGAGACCCAGTACTTC.

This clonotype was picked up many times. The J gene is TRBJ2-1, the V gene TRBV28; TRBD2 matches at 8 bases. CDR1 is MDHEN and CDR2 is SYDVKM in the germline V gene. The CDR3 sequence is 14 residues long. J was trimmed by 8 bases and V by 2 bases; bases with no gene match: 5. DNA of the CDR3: TGTGCCAGCAGTTTAGCGGGAGGAATAGATGAGCAGTTCTTC. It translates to CASSLAGGIDEQFF.

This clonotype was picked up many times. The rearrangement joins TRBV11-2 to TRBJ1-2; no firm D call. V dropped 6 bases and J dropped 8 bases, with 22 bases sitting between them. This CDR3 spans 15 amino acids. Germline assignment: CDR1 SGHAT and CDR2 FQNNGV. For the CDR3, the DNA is TGTGCCAGCAGTTGGCGGTGGGAGTACAGCACGGGCTACACCTTC. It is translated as CASSWRWEYSTGYTF.